Here is one T cell receptor (beta chain) with its context. The sample comes from a study of cytomegalovirus exposure and HLA in healthy donors. Researchers ran the PCR with 60 Vbeta and 13 Jbeta primers. Some clones are missing from TCRdb's copy, which holds only in-frame ones; the method was immunoSEQ multiplex PCR. The sample carries roughly 86,000 clones, almost 80% recorded once. Sequenced input: PBMCs. The source is a female donor in good health and CMV-seronegative.

Here the CDR3 reads CASTLHRGANEQFF. The CDR3 DNA reads TGTGCCAGCACCCTCCACAGGGGGGCCAATGAGCAGTTCTTC. The rearrangement uses TRBV6-5 and TRBJ2-1, with 8 bases aligning to TRBD1. With V trimmed by 7 bases and J by 6 bases, 8 bases remained unmatched. Germline-derived CDR1 and CDR2 are MNHEY and SVGAGI. The CDR3 runs to 14 residues.